These 26 T cell receptor beta chains share one sample of origin, sequenced in a study of identical twins. In TCRdb, the 5' RACE reads were re-called with MiXCR into one record per CDR3 protein. This table holds a few hundred thousand distinct CDR3 sequences, about 12% found once. These same data were also listed under a study on yellow fever vaccine responses in identical twins.

Sequencing was carried out using CD8+ T cells sorted from blood. Receptor source: a woman younger than 30 in good health.

The table lists this clonotype with a few counts. This sequence joins TRBV28 and TRBJ2-7; TRBD2 matches 10 bases. CDR3 length equals 14 residues. The V segment lost 2 bases and the J segment 3 bases; nucleotides outside the gene matches: 1. The V gene's germline CDR1 is MDHEN and CDR2 SYDVKM. The CDR3 DNA follows: TGTGCCAGCAGTTTACTAGCGGGGGACTACGAGCAGTACTTC. Its protein product is CASSLLAGDYEQYF.

The V call is TRBV7-9, the J call TRBJ2-3, with 9 bases that match TRBD1. Germline V CDR1 and CDR2: SEHNR, FQNEAQ (reference sequence). The CDR3 has 14 residues. V shed 7 bases, J shed 4 bases, and the junction held 6 bases outside the gene matches. CDR3 sequence (DNA): TGTGCCAGCATCCCCGGGACAGGGTCAGATACGCAGTATTTT. Amino acid sequence: CASIPGTGSDTQYF.

Many counts were recorded for this clonotype. This chain joins TRBV7-8 and TRBJ2-2; D possibly corresponds to TRBD2 (5 bases). Germline assignment: CDR1 SGHVS and CDR2 FQNEAQ. The length of the CDR3 is 17 residues. V was clipped by 0 bases and J by 4 bases, with 15 bases between them. The CDR3 is CASSLALSGGGTGELFF. The CDR3 nucleotides read TGTGCCAGCAGCTTAGCGCTGAGCGGTGGCGGCACCGGGGAGCTGTTTTTT.

The V and J genes are TRBV10-2 and TRBJ2-1; 9 bases align to TRBD2. From germline, CDR1 is WSHSY and CDR2 SAAADI. The J segment lost 5 bases and the V segment lost 4 bases, leaving 6 bases of the junction unmatched. The CDR3 has 15 amino acids. The DNA of the CDR3 is TGCGCCAGCAGTGTATCGGGACTAGCCCACAATGAGCAGTTCTTC. Amino acids: CASSVSGLAHNEQFF.

The gene calls are TRBV12-3 or TRBV12-4 and TRBJ2-5, with D perhaps TRBD2 (6 bases). Trimming cost V 3 bases and J 1 base, with 9 bases left between them. This CDR3 spans 14 amino acids. The CDR3 loop is CASSFSGFQETQYF. CDR3 nucleotides: TGTGCCAGCAGTTTCAGCGGGTTCCAAGAGACCCAGTACTTC.

J is TRBJ2-3 and V is TRBV9; TRBD1 agrees at 9 bases. V lost 3 bases and J lost 4; bases outside the gene matches: 3. Germline assignment: CDR1 SGDLS and CDR2 YYNGEE. CDR3 size: 14 residues. The CDR3: CASSAGQGPDTQYF. The CDR3 nucleotides are TGTGCCAGCAGCGCGGGACAGGGCCCAGATACGCAGTATTTT.

The CDR3 DNA is TGTGCCAGCAGCGCTCCTCCCGGGACAGGGGGCTCTAGGAGCTCCTACAATGAGCAGTTCTTC. As protein: CASSAPPGTGGSRSSYNEQFF. This chain joins TRBV11-2 and TRBJ2-1; TRBD1 matches 12 bases. The J segment lost 0 bases and the V segment lost 5 bases, leaving 17 bases of the junction unmatched. The CDR3 is made up of 21 amino acids. The germline CDR1 and CDR2 sequences are SGHAT and FQNNGV.

This clonotype showed up just a few times. V is TRBV20-1 and J is TRBJ1-4, with a tentative D call TRBD1 (5 bases). Per the germline V gene, CDR1 is DFQATT and CDR2 is SNEGSKA (reference sequence). The CDR3 runs 14 residues. Trimming took 2 bases from V and 0 from J, leaving 7 bases between them. CDR3: CSARQGATNEKLFF. DNA of the CDR3: TGCAGTGCTAGACAGGGAGCAACTAATGAAAAACTGTTTTTT.

The CDR3, as DNA: TGTGCCAGCAGCTTACGATCCGGGACTAGCGGTTACAATGAGCAGTTCTTC. Its protein is CASSLRSGTSGYNEQFF. This sequence joins TRBV11-2 and TRBJ2-1; 11 bases are shared with TRBD2. Germline CDR1 SGHAT, CDR2 FQNNGV. V shed 2 bases and J 4 bases; nucleotides not matched to a gene: 7. CDR3 length: 17 amino acids.

This clonotype was recorded a few times. CDR3 DNA sequence: TGTGCCAGCAGTTACTCGTCAGTCACCTCTGGAAACACCATATATTTT. Its protein product is CASSYSSVTSGNTIYF. V gene TRBV6-5 combines with J gene TRBJ1-3, with D unresolved. Looked up from germline, CDR1 is MNHEY and CDR2 is SVGAGI. V was cut by 0 bases and J by 0 bases, with 9 bases left in between. This CDR3 is 16 amino acids long.

This clonotype has at least ten counts. The chain is built from TRBV6-5 and TRBJ2-1; D is uncertain. Trimming left V 4 bases short and J 4 bases short, with 8 bases between. Germline V gene sequence: CDR1 MNHEY, CDR2 SVGAGI. This CDR3 is 13 amino acids long. The CDR3 region has the DNA TGTGCCAGCAGTTTAGGAGTTTACAATGAGCAGTTCTTC. Translating it yields CASSLGVYNEQFF.

This clonotype turned up a few times. V and J are TRBV2 and TRBJ2-2; a possible D gene is TRBD1 (6 bases). Germline loops: CDR1 SNHLY, CDR2 FYNNEI. CDR3 size: 14 residues. The V end was cut by 4 bases, the J end by 7 bases, with 13 bases between. Here the CDR3 DNA reads TGTGCCAGCAGTGTTTTCAGGGGCGACGGGGAGCTGTTTTTT. It yields the protein CASSVFRGDGELFF.

This clonotype turned up a few times. CDR3 sequence: CSVSGHSRVTYEQYV. CDR3 DNA: TGCAGTGTTTCGGGACACTCCCGGGTAACCTACGAGCAGTACGTC. The chain carries TRBV20-1 and TRBJ2-7; D may be TRBD1 (6 bases). V was pared by 7 bases and J by 2 bases, with 21 bases between. The CDR3 consists of 15 residues. Germline values: CDR1 DFQATT, CDR2 SNEGSKA (reference sequence).

This clonotype was seen only a few times. The chain is built from TRBV3-1 and TRBJ1-2; a possible D gene is TRBD1 (5 bases). V shed 1 base and J shed 3 bases, with 18 bases lying between them. Germline lookup yields CDR1 LGHDT and CDR2 YNNKEL (reference sequence). This CDR3 region has 17 residues. The CDR3: CASSQASRQSADYGYTF. CDR3 coding DNA: TGTGCCAGCAGCCAAGCGAGTCGACAGTCCGCAGACTATGGCTACACCTTC.

In this sample, this clonotype turned up once. The chain employs TRBV4-1 and TRBJ2-1; 9 nucleotides match TRBD1. There are 17 residues in the CDR3. Germline V CDR1 and CDR2: MGHRA, YSYEKL. J lost 4 bases, V lost 1 base, and 8 bases had no gene match. The chain's CDR3 is CASSQALHRGLYNEQFF. CDR3 DNA: TGCGCCAGCAGCCAAGCTCTCCACAGGGGGCTTTACAATGAGCAGTTCTTC.

The chain uses TRBV27 and TRBJ2-3; 7 positions agree with TRBD2. Germline lookup yields CDR1 MNHEY and CDR2 SMNVEV (reference sequence). The CDR3 spans 14 residues. The J segment lost 6 bases and the V segment lost 7 bases, leaving 10 bases of the junction unmatched. The CDR3: CASKRAGPRDTQYF. CDR3 coding DNA: TGTGCCAGCAAACGAGCGGGGCCTCGGGATACGCAGTATTTT.

A few counts support this clonotype. This rearrangement joins TRBV5-6 to TRBJ2-5; D ambiguous. This CDR3 comprises 11 residues. Germline assignment: CDR1 SGHDT and CDR2 YYEEEE. Trimming stripped 4 bases from V and 3 bases from J, with 4 bases between. In nucleotides, the CDR3 is TGTGCCAGCAGCGGGGAAGAGACCCAGTACTTC. The encoded protein is CASSGEETQYF.

This clonotype has more than one count but fewer than ten. The chain combines TRBV4-1 with TRBJ2-7; perhaps TRBD2 as D (5 bases). Deletions cut 1 base from V and 0 bases from J, with 10 bases between. CDR1 is MGHRA, CDR2 YSYEKL, per germline. The CDR3 is 15 residues long. CDR3 nucleotide sequence: TGCGCCAGCAGCCAAGGCGGGCAAAGCTCCTACGAGCAGTACTTC. Translating it yields CASSQGGQSSYEQYF.

This clonotype was seen many times. This rearrangement joins TRBV5-5 to TRBJ2-5; D might be TRBD2 (5 bases). This CDR3 has 15 residues. V was clipped by 1 base and J by 4 bases, with 14 bases between them. Germline assignment: CDR1 SGHKS and CDR2 YYEKEE (reference sequence). The CDR3 coding sequence is TGTGCCAGCAGCTTGTCAAGCAGTGGAGGAGAGACCCAGTACTTC. This translates into CASSLSSSGGETQYF.

CDR3: CASSFGIANYNEQFF. The CDR3 bases are TGTGCCAGCAGTTTTGGGATAGCGAACTACAATGAGCAGTTCTTC. This rearrangement joins TRBV28 to TRBJ2-1; D is perhaps TRBD2 (5 bases). V lost 3 bases and J 3 bases, leaving 12 bases between the germline ends. There are 15 residues in the CDR3. The germline gives CDR1 MDHEN, CDR2 SYDVKM.

This clonotype has only a few counts. This chain uses TRBV29-1 with TRBJ1-4; D is unresolved. V shed 4 bases and J shed 10 bases, with 13 bases lying between them. This CDR3 spans 12 amino acids. CDR1 is SQVTM and CDR2 is ANQGSEA in the germline V gene. CDR3 DNA sequence: TGCAGCGTTGCCCTCGGGGAAGGAAAACTGTTTTTT. The encoded protein is CSVALGEGKLFF. The full variable domain, in which reference TRBV29-1 and TRBJ1-4 provide the parts outside the CDR3, is SAVISQKPSRDICQRGTSLTIQCQVDSQVTMMFWYRQQPGQSLTLIATANQGSEATYESGFVIDKFPISRPNLTFSTLTVSNMSPEDSSIYLCSVALGEGKLFFGSGTQLSVL.

V is TRBV4-1 and J is TRBJ2-7; maybe TRBD2 (6 bases). V lost 0 bases, J lost 3 bases, and 15 bases lay in between. CDR3 length: 16 residues. Germline CDR1 is MGHRA and CDR2 is YSYEKL. The CDR3 DNA follows: TGCGCCAGCAGCCAAGAGGTCTCCAGGGAGGTCTACGAGCAGTACTTC. Translating it yields CASSQEVSREVYEQYF.

In its sample, this clonotype was seen many times. The V and J genes are TRBV29-1 and TRBJ1-3; no definite D call. The V gene's germline CDR1 is SQVTM and CDR2 ANQGSEA. The CDR3 spans 16 residues. V was shortened by 3 bases and J by 4 bases, with 19 bases between the two germline ends. Written as DNA, the CDR3 is TGCAGCGTTGAGATATTTGTGAAATTGGGCGGAAACACCATATATTTT. Its translation is CSVEIFVKLGGNTIYF.

This chain uses TRBV7-9 with TRBJ2-7; perhaps TRBD1 as D (6 bases). Germline assignment: CDR1 SEHNR and CDR2 FQNEAQ (reference sequence). The CDR3 has 14 residues. Trimming cost V 1 base and J 4 bases, with 11 bases left between them. The CDR3 DNA reads as TGTGCCAGCAGCTTAGGACAGGTTCATTACGAGCAGTACGTC. Its protein is CASSLGQVHYEQYV.

This rearrangement joins TRBV11-2 to TRBJ2-5; TRBD2 aligns across 10 bases. This CDR3 spans 17 amino acids. The V gene end was trimmed by 0 bases and the J gene end by 5 bases; junction bases not matched to a gene: 9. Looked up from germline, CDR1 is SGHAT and CDR2 is FQNNGV. The CDR3 protein is CASSLDRGTSDLETQYF. In nucleotides, the CDR3 is TGTGCCAGCAGCTTAGATCGGGGGACTAGCGACTTGGAGACCCAGTACTTC.

Here the CDR3 DNA reads TGTGCCAGCAGCTTAGACCAGCGGGAGCAGTTCTTC. Its protein is CASSLDQREQFF. The rearrangement joins TRBV7-8 to TRBJ2-1, with D possibly TRBD2 on 5 matching bases. The CDR3 contains 12 residues. Germline-derived CDR1 and CDR2 are SGHVS and FQNEAQ. V shed 1 base and J shed 10 bases, with 8 bases lying between them.